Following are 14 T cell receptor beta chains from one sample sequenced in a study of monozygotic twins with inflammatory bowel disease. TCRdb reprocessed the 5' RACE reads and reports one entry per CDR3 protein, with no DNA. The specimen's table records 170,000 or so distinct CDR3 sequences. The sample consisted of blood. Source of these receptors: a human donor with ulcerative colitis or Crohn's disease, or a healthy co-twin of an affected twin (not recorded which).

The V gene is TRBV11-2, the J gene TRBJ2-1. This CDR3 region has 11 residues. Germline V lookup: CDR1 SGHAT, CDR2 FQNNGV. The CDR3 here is CASSLELEQFF.

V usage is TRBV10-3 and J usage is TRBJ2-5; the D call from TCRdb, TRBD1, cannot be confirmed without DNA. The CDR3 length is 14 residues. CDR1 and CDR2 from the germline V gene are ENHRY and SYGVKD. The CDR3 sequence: CAISESGGKKTQYF.

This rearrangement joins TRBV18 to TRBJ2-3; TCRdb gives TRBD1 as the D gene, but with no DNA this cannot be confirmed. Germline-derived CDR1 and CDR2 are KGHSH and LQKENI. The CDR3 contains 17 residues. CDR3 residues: CASSPPPRGLSTDTQYF.

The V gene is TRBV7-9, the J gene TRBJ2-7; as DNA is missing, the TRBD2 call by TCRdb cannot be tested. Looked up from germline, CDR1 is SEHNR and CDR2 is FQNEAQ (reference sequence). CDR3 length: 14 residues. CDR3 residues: CASSLDTSGREQYF.

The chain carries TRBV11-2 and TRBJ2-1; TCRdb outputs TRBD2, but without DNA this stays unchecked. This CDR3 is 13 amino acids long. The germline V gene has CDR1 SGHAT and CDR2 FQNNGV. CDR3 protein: CASSLDGLVEQFF.

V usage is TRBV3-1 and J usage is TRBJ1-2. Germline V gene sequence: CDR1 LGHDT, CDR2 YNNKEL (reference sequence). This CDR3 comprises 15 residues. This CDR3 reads CASSHRIPTNYGYTF.

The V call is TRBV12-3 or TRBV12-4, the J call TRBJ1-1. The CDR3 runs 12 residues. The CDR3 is CASSEGYTEAFF.

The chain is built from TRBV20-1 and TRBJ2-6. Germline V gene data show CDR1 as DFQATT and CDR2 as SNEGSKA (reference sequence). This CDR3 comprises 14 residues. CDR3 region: CSAEGRPGANVLTF.

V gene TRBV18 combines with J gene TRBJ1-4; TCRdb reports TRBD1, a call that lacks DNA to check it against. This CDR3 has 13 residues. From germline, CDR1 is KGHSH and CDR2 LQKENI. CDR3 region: CATSQVRAEKLFF.

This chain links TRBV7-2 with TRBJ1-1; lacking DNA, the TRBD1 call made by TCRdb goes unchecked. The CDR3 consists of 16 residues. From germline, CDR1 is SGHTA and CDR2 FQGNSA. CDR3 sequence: CASSSTRGWIDAEAFF. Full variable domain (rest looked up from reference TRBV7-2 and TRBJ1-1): GAGVSQSPSNKVTEKGKDVELRCDPISGHTALYWYRQSLGQGLEFLIYFQGNSAPDKSGLPSDRFSAERTGGSVSTLTIQRTQQEDSAVYLCASSSTRGWIDAEAFFGQGTRLTVV.

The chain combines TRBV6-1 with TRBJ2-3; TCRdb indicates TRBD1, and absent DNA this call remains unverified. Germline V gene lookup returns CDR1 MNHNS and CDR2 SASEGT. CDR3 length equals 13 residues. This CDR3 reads CASLRGSTDTQYF.

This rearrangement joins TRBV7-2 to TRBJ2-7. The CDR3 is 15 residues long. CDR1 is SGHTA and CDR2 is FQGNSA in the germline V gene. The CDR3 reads CASSLEVGESYEQYF.

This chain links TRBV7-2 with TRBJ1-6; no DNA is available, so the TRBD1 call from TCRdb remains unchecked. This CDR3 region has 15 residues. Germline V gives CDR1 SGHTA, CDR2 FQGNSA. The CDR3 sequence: CASSSRQGYNSPLHF.

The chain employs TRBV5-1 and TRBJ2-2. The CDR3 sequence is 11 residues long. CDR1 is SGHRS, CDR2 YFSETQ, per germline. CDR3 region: CASSLARELFF.